This T cell receptor (beta chain) was identified in a study of blood T cells in healthy people across ages. Whole-study results and caveats: PBMCs that were unsorted prevented a conclusive naive versus antigen-experienced comparison. Age advanced and TCR beta diversity per million T cells fell, roughly linearly.

The germline V gene encodes CDR1 SGHTA and CDR2 FQGNSA. The CDR3 is made up of 15 amino acids. A second PCR, run for roughly 6 to 11 cycles, used a sample-barcoded 5' primer plus a J-beta primer mix. TCRdb re-analysed the 5' RACE reads in MiXCR, keeping a single row per CDR3 protein. The table has about 590,000 distinct CDR3 sequences, roughly 31% seen once; the top ten hold around 16%. A remark on this clonotype: The antigen is undetermined. An end of the junction differs from the germline gene, which may be a read error.

The specimen sequenced was blood. This clonotype was obtained from a woman aged 80 or over in good health. The genes are TRBV7-2 and TRBJ2-1; 7 bases line up with TRBD2. The CDR3 DNA follows: TGTGTCAGCAGCCCAATGGGGGGGACTTCCTACGAGCAGTTCTTC. Translating gives CVSSPMGGTSYEQFF. The full variable domain, its missing parts supplied by reference TRBV7-2 and TRBJ2-1, is GAGVSQSPSNKVTEKGKDVELRCDPISGHTALYWYRQSLGQGLEFLIYFQGNSAPDKSGLPSDRFSAERTGGSVSTLTIQRTQQEDSAVYLCVSSPMGGTSYEQFFGPGTRLTVL.